This T cell receptor (beta chain) is drawn from a study of T-cell reconstitution after alpha-beta-depleted transplantation in children. Study conclusions and caveats: Newly generated T cells supplied most T-cell counts and diversity one year post-transplant. The study reportedly traced alpha-beta T cells about two months after transplant to several hundred expanded graft clones.

This sample's TCRbeta library carried unique molecular identifier barcodes. TCRdb analysed the PCR reads with MiXCR anew, one entry per CDR3 protein. The table lists 550,000 to 800,000 distinct CDR3 sequences, about an eighth of them singletons. The length of the CDR3 is 16 residues. Germline V gene lookup returns CDR1 SEHNR and CDR2 FQNEAQ (reference sequence). The V segment lost 5 bases and the J segment 5 bases; nucleotides outside the gene matches: 12. This clonotype has at least ten counts. Its antigen is undetermined. The clonotype originates from a girl aged 2 to 10 with congenital amegakaryocytic thrombocytopenia, due to receive a stem cell transplant. Sequencing was performed on PBMCs, taken before TCRalphabeta/CD19-depleted stem cell transplant. The chain has TRBV7-9 and TRBJ2-7, with 10 nucleotides matching TRBD2. The CDR3 loop reads CASSTIAGGHGDEQYF. The CDR3 DNA is TGTGCCAGCAGCACCATAGCGGGAGGCCACGGGGACGAGCAGTACTTC.